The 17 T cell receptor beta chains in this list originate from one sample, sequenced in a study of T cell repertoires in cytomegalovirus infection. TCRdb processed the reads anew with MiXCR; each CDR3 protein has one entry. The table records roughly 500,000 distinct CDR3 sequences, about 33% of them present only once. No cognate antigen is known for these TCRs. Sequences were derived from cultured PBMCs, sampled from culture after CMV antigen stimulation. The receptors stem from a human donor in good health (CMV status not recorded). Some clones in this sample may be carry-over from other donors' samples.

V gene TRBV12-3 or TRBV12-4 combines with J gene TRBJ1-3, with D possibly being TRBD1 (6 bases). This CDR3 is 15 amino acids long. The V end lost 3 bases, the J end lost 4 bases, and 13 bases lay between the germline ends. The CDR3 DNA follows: TGTGCCAGCAGTTTCTTTGGGGGGCCAGGAAACACCATATATTTT. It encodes CASSFFGGPGNTIYF.

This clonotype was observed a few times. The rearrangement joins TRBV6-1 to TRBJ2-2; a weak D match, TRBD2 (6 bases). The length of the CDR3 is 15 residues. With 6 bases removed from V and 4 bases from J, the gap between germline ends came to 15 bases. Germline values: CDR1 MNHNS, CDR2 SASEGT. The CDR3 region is CASRGPGLPTGELFF. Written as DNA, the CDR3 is TGTGCCAGCAGGGGACCGGGACTCCCCACCGGGGAGCTGTTTTTT.

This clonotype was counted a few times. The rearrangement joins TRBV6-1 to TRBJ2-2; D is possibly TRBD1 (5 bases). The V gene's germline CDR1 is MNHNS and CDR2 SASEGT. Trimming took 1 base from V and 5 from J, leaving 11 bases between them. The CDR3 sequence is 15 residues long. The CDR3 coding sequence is TGTGCCAGCAGTGAAGGCATTGACAGAACCGGGGAGCTGTTTTTT. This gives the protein CASSEGIDRTGELFF.

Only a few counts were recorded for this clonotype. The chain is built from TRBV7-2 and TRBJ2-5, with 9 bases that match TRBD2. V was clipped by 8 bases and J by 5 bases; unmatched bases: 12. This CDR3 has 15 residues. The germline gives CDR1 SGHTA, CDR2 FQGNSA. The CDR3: CASRNSGSEVETQYF. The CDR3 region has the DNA TGTGCCAGCCGAAATAGCGGGAGTGAGGTGGAGACCCAGTACTTC.

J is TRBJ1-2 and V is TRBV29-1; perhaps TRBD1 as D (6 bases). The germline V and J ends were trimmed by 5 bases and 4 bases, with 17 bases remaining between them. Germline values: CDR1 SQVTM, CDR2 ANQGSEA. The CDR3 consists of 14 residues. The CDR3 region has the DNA TGCAGCGTTATTAGTAGGGGGAACCCCTATGGCTACACCTTC. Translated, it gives CSVISRGNPYGYTF.

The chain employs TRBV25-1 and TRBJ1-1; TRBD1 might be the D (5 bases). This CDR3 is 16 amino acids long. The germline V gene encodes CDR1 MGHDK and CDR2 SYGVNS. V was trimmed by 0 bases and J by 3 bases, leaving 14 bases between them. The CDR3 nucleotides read TGTGCCAGCAGTGAATATATACCGGGACGGGACACTGAAGCTTTCTTT. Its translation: CASSEYIPGRDTEAFF. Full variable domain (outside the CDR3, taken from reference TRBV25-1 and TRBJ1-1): EADIYQTPRYLVIGTGKKITLECSQTMGHDKMYWYQQDPGMELHLIHYSYGVNSTEKGDLSSESTVSRIRTEHFPLTLESARPSHTSQYLCASSEYIPGRDTEAFFGQGTRLTVV.

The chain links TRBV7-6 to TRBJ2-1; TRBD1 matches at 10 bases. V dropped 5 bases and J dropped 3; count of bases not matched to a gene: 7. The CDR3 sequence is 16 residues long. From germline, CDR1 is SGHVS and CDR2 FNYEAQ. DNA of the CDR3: TGTGCCAGCAGCCTCCGGGGGACAGGGGTCTACAATGAGCAGTTCTTC. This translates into CASSLRGTGVYNEQFF.

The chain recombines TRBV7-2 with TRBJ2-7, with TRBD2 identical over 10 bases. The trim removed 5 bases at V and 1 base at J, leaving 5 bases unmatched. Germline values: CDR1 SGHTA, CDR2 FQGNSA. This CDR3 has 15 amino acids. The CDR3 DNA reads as TGTGCCAGCAGCCCTAGCGGGAGTCGGTCCTACGAGCAGTACTTC. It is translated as CASSPSGSRSYEQYF.

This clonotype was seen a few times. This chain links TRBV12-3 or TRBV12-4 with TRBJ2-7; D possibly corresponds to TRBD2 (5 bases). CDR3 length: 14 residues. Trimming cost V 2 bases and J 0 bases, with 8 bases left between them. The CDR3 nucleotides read TGTGCCAGCAGTTTATACGGGGACTCCTACGAGCAGTACTTC. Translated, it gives CASSLYGDSYEQYF.

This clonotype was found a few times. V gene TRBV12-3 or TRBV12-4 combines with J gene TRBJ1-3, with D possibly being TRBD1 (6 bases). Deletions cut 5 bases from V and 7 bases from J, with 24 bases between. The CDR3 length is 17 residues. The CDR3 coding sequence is TGTGCCAGCAGTCCTAGCCCGGGACAAGCTGGCGAGAACACCATATATTTT. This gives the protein CASSPSPGQAGENTIYF.

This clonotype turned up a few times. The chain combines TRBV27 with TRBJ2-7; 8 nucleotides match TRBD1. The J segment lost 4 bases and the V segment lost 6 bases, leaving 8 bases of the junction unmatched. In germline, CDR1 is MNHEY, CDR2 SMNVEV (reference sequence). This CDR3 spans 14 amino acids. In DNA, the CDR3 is TGTGCCAGCAGCAGGACAGGGATAAATTACGAGCAGTACTTC. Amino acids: CASSRTGINYEQYF.

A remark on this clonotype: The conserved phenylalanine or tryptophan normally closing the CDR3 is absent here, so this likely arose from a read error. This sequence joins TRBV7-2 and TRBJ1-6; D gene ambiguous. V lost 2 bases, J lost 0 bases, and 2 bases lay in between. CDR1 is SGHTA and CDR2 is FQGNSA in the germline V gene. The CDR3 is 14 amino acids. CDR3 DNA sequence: TGTGCCAGCAGCTTAAGCTCCTATAATTCACCCCTCCACGTT. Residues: CASSLSSYNSPLHV.

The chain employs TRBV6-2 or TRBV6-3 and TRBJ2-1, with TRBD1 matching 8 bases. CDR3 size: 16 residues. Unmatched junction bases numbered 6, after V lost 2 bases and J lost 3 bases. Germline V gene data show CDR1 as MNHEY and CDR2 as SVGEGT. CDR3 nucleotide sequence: TGTGCCAGCAGTTACGGTATTGGACAGGGCTACAATGAGCAGTTCTTC. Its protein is CASSYGIGQGYNEQFF.

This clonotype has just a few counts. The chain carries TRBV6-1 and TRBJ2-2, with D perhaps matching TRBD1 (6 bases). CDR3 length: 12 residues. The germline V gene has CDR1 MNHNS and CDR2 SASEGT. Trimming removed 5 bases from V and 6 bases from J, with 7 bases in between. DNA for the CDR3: TGTGCCAGCAGTCAGGGGCCCGGGGAGCTGTTTTTT. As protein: CASSQGPGELFF.

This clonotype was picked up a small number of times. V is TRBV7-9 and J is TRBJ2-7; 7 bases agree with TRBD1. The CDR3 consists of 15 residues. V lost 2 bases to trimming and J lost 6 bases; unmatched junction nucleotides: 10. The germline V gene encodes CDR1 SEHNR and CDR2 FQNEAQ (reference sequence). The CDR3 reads CASSLPSFTGAEQYF. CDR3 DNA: TGTGCCAGCAGCTTACCCTCCTTTACAGGGGCCGAGCAGTACTTC.

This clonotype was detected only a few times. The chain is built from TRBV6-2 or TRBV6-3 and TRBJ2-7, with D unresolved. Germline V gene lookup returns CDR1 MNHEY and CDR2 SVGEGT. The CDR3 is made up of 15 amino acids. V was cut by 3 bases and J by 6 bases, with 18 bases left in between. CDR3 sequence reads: CASSYSVILFSEQYV. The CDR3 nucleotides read TGTGCCAGCAGTTATTCGGTCATTCTATTCTCCGAGCAGTACGTC.

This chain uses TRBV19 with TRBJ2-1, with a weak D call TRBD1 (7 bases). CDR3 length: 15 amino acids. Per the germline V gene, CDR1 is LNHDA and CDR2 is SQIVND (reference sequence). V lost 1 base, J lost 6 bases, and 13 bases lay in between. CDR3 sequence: CASSIGQGGRNEQFF. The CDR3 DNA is TGTGCCAGTAGTATAGGGCAGGGGGGCCGCAATGAGCAGTTCTTC.